These 6 T cell receptor beta chains share one sample of origin, sequenced in a study of blood T cell repertoires in COVID-19. Data came from immunoSEQ multiplex PCR; TCRdb stores just in-frame clones and leaves some out. The repertoire consists of some 190,000 clones, with around 83% occurring once and the leading ten covering about 5%. Sequencing input: peripheral blood. The receptors derive from a woman at least 80 years old with acute or convalescent COVID-19.

The rearrangement uses TRBV5-1 and TRBJ2-2; 8 bases agree with TRBD2. Germline V gene data show CDR1 as SGHRS and CDR2 as YFSETQ. The trim removed 0 bases at V and 9 bases at J, leaving 7 bases unmatched. This CDR3 has 15 residues. CDR3 nucleotide sequence: TGCGCCAGCAGCTTGGCCGCAAGTAGCGGGAGGGAGCTGTTTTTT. It yields the protein CASSLAASSGRELFF.

The chain joins TRBV19 to TRBJ2-3; D unclear. This CDR3 comprises 15 residues. The ends were cut back, 3 bases at V and 0 bases at J, with 10 bases in the middle. Germline V lookup: CDR1 LNHDA, CDR2 SQIVND (reference sequence). The CDR3 spells CASSIGLMSTDTQYF. As DNA, the CDR3 is TGTGCCAGTAGTATTGGGCTGATGAGCACAGATACGCAGTATTTT.

The gene calls are TRBV28 and TRBJ2-1; D possibly corresponds to TRBD2 (6 bases). Deletions cut 5 bases from V and 1 base from J, with 15 bases between. The CDR3 has 16 amino acids. Germline V gene data show CDR1 as MDHEN and CDR2 as SYDVKM. This CDR3 is CASSEIAGISYNEQFF. In DNA form, the CDR3 reads TGTGCCAGCAGTGAAATCGCGGGGATTTCCTACAATGAGCAGTTCTTC. The variable domain in full, with the rest retrieved from reference TRBV28 and TRBJ2-1, is DVKVTQSSRYLVKRTGEKVFLECVQDMDHENMFWYRQDPGLGLRLIYFSYDVKMKEKGDIPEGYSVSREKKERFSLILESASTNQTSMYLCASSEIAGISYNEQFFGPGTRLTVL.

This clone was counted only a few times. CDR3: CASSYSRDRERVRAFF. The CDR3 DNA reads TGTGCCAGCAGTTACTCGAGAGACAGGGAACGGGTGAGAGCTTTCTTT. The gene calls are TRBV6-6 and TRBJ1-1; 7 nucleotides match TRBD1. V shed 0 bases, J shed 10 bases, and the junction held 14 bases outside the gene matches. The CDR3 spans 16 residues. From germline, CDR1 is MNHNY and CDR2 SVGAGI (reference sequence).

DNA for the CDR3: TGTGCCAGCGCGTGGCCCGGGACAGGGGGGTCTGGGGCCAACGTCCTGACTTTC. Protein sequence: CASAWPGTGGSGANVLTF. This chain uses TRBV7-2 with TRBJ2-6; 11 bases fit TRBD1. V dropped 8 bases and J dropped 1; count of bases not matched to a gene: 10. Germline V gene lookup returns CDR1 SGHTA and CDR2 FQGNSA. The CDR3 is 18 amino acids.

This chain links TRBV15 with TRBJ1-1, with D maybe TRBD1 (5 bases). This CDR3 is built from 13 residues. V lost 3 bases and J lost 6, with 11 bases in between. CDR1 and CDR2 from the germline V gene are LNHNV and YYDKDF (reference sequence). CDR3 protein: CATSRGRVAEAFF. CDR3 in DNA: TGTGCCACCAGCAGGGGGCGCGTCGCTGAAGCTTTCTTT.